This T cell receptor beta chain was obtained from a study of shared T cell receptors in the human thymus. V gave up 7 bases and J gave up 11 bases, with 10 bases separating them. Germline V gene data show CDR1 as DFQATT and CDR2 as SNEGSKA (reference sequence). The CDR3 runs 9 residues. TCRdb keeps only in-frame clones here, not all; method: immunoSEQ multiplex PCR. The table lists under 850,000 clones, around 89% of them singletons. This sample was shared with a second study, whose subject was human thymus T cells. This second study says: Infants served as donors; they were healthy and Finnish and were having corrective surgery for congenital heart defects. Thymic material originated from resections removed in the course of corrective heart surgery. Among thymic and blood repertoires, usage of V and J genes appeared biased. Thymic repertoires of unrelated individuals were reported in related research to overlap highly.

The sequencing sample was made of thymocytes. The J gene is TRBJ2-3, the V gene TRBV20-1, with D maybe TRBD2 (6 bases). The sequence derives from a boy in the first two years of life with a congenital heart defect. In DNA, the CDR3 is TGCAGTGGGCTGGAGGGGCAGTATTTT. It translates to CSGLEGQYF.